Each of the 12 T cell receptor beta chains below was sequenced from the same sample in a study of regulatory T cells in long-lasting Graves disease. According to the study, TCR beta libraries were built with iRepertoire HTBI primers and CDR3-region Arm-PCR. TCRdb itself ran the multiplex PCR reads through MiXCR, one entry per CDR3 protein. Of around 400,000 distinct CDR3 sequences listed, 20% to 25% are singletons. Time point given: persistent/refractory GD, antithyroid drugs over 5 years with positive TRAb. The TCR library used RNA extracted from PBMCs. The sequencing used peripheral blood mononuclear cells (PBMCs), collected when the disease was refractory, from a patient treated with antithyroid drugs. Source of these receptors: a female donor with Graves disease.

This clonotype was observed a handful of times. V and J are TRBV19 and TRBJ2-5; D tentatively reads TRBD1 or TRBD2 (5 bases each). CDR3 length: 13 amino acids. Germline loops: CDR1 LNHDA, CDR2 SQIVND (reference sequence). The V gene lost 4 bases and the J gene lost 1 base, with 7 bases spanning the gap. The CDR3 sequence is CASSTGAQETQYF. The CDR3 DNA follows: TGTGCCAGTAGTACCGGGGCCCAAGAGACCCAGTACTTC.

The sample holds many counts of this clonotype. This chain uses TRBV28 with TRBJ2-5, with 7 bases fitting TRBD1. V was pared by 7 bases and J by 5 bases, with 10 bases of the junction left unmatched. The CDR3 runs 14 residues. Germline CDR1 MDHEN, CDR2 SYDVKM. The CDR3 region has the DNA TGTGCCAGCAACACAAGGGGGCCGGGGGAGACCCAGTACTTC. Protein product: CASNTRGPGETQYF. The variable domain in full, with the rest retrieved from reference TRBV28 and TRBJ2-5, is DVKVTQSSRYLVKRTGEKVFLECVQDMDHENMFWYRQDPGLGLRLIYFSYDVKMKEKGDIPEGYSVSREKKERFSLILESASTNQTSMYLCASNTRGPGETQYFGPGTRLLVL.

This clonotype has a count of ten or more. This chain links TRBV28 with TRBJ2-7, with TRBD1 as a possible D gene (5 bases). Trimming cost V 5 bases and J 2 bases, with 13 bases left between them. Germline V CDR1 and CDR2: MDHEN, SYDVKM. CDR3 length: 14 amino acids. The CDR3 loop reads CASSRTTVPYEQYF. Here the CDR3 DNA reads TGTGCCAGCAGTCGTACGACAGTCCCCTACGAGCAGTACTTC.

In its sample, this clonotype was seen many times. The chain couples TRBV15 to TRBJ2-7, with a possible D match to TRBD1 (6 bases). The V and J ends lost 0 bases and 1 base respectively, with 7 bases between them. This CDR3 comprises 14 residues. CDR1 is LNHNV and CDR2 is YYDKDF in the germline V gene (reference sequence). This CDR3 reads CATSRETGSYEQYF. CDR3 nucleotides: TGTGCCACCAGCAGAGAGACAGGATCCTACGAGCAGTACTTC. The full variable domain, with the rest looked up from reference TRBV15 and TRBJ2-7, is DAMVIQNPRYQVTQFGKPVTLSCSQTLNHNVMYWYQQKSSQAPKLLFHYYDKDFNNEADTPDNFQSRRPNTSFCFLDIRSPGLGDTAMYLCATSRETGSYEQYFGPGTRLTVT.

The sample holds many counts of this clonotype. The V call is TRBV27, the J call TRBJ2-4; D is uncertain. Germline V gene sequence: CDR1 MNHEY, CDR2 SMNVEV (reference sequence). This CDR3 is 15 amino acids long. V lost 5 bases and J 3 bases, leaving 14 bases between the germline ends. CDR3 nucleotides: TGTGCCAGCAGTCCACTTGAGTCGCTCAAAAACATTCAGTACTTC. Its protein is CASSPLESLKNIQYF.

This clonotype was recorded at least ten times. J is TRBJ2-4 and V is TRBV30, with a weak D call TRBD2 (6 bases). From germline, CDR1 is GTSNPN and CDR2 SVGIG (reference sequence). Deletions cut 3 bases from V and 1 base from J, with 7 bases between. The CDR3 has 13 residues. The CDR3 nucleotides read TGTGCCTGGAGGCGGGACGCCAAAAACATTCAGTACTTC. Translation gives CAWRRDAKNIQYF.

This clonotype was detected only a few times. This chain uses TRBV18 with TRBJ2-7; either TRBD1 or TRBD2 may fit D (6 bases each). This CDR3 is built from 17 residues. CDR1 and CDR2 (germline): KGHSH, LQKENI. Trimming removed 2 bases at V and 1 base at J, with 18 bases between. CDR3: CASSPVVAGGGSYEQYF. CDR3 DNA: TGTGCCAGCTCACCAGTAGTTGCCGGAGGGGGTTCCTACGAGCAGTACTTC.

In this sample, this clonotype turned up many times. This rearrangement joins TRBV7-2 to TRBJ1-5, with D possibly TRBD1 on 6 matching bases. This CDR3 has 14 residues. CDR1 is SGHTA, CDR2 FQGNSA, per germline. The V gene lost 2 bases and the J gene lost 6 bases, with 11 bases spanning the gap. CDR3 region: CASSLSAGAQPQHF. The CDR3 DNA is TGTGCCAGCAGCTTATCGGCAGGGGCTCAGCCCCAGCATTTT.

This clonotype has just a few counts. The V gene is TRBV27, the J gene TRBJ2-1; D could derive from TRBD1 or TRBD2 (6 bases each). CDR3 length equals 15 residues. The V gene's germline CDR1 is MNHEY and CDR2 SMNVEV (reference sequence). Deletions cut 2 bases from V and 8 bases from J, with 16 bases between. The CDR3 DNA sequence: TGTGCCAGCAGTTTACGGGGTAGGGGGGTCGATGAGCAGTTCTTC. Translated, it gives CASSLRGRGVDEQFF.

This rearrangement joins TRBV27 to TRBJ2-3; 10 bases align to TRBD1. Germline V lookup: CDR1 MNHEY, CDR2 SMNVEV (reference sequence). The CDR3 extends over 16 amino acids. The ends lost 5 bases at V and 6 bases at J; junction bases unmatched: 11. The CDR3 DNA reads TGTGCCAGCAGTCCGTGGGACAGGGGATTCGGGGATACGCAGTATTTT. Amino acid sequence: CASSPWDRGFGDTQYF.

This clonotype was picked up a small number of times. The DNA for the CDR3 is TGCGCCAGCAGCCAAGAGCCGGGACAAGGTTACGAGCAGTACTTC. Protein product: CASSQEPGQGYEQYF. The chain employs TRBV4-1 and TRBJ2-7; D is possibly TRBD1 (6 bases). The CDR3 totals 15 residues. The V end lost 0 bases, the J end lost 4 bases, and 13 bases lay between the germline ends. Per germline, CDR1 MGHRA and CDR2 YSYEKL.

The CDR3 nucleotides read TGTGCCAGCAGTGACCCGGGACAGGGTGGACATGAGCAGTTCTTC. Its translation: CASSDPGQGGHEQFF. The V gene is TRBV28, the J gene TRBJ2-1; 9 bases line up with TRBD1. V trimming: 5 bases; J trimming: 8 bases; junction bases outside the gene matches: 10. Germline CDR1 and CDR2: MDHEN and SYDVKM. This CDR3 spans 15 amino acids.